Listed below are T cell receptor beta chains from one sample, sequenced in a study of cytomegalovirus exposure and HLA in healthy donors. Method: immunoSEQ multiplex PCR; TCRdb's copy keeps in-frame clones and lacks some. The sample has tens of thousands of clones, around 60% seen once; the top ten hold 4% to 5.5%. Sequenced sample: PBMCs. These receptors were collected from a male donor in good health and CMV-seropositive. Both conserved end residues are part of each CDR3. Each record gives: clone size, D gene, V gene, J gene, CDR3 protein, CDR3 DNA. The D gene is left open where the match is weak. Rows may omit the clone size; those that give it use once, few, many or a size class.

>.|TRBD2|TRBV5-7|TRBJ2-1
CASSLFSREGFSYNEQFF
TGTGCCAGCAGCTTGTTCTCACGGGAGGGCTTCTCCTACAATGAGCAGTTCTTC
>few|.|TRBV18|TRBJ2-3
CASSPPGESTDTQYF
TGTGCCAGCTCACCACCGGGAGAAAGTACAGATACGCAGTATTTT
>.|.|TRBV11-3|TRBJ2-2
CASSRTANTGELFF
TGTGCCAGCAGTCGGACAGCGAACACCGGGGAGCTGTTTTTT
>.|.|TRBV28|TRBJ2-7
CASGGPYEQYF
TGTGCCAGCGGGGGCCCTTACGAGCAGTACTTC
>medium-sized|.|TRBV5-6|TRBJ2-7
CASSLTQAGEQYF
TGTGCCAGCAGCTTGACCCAGGCGGGCGAGCAGTACTTC
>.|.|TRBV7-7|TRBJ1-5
CASSLDRYQPQHF
TGTGCCAGCAGCTTAGATCGGTATCAGCCCCAGCATTTT
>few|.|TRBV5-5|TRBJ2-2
CASSSHLTGELFF
TGTGCCAGCAGCTCACATCTTACCGGGGAGCTGTTTTTT
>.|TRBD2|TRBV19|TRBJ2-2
CASTLTSGYTGELFF
TGTGCCAGTACCCTGACTAGCGGATACACCGGGGAGCTGTTTTTT
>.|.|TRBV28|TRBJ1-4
CASSSRVGNEKLFF
TGTGCCAGCAGTTCCAGGGTTGGTAATGAAAAACTGTTTTTT
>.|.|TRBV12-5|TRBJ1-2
CASGLSPQGYGYTF
TGTGCTAGTGGTTTGAGCCCACAGGGCTATGGCTACACCTTC
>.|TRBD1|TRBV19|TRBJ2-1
CASSIRKVGQGRRNEQFF
TGTGCCAGTAGTATTCGTAAGGTTGGACAGGGCCGGCGGAATGAGCAGTTCTTC
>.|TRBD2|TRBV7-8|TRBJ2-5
CASSLELAGGRETQYF
TGTGCCAGCAGCTTAGAGCTAGCGGGGGGCCGGGAGACCCAGTACTTC
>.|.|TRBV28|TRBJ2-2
CASRYRDLATGELFF
TGTGCCAGCCGCTACAGGGACCTTGCCACCGGGGAGCTGTTTTTT
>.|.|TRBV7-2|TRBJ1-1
CASSRQGTMNTEAFF
TGTGCCAGCAGCCGCCAGGGAACCATGAACACTGAAGCTTTCTTT
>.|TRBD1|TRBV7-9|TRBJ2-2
CASTNQRIADRVNTGELFF
TGTGCCAGCACCAACCAGCGCATAGCGGACAGGGTCAACACCGGGGAGCTGTTTTTT
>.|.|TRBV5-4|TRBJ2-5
CASWGTTPRGGTQYF
TGTGCCAGCTGGGGGACAACCCCCCGTGGTGGGACCCAGTACTTC
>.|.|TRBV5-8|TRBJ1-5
CASSRAAGGNQPQHF
TGTGCCAGCTCACGTGCGGCAGGGGGCAATCAGCCCCAGCATTTT
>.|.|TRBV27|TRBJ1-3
CASGAGAGNTIYF
TGTGCCAGCGGGGCAGGGGCTGGAAACACCATATATTTT
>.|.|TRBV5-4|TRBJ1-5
CASSLEGGGQPQHF
TGTGCCAGCAGCTTGGAGGGAGGAGGACAGCCCCAGCATTTT
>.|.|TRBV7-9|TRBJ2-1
CASSFRGGSYNEQFF
TGTGCCAGCAGCTTCCGAGGGGGCTCCTACAATGAGCAGTTCTTC
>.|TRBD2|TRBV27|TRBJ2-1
CASSLLGLADYNEQFF
TGTGCCAGCAGTTTATTGGGACTAGCCGACTACAATGAGCAGTTCTTC
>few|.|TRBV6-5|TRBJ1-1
CASSLDRNTEAFF
TGTGCCAGCAGCTTAGACAGGAACACTGAAGCTTTCTTT
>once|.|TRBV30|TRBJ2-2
CAWSLTGRKAGELFF
TGTGCCTGGAGTCTGACAGGTCGGAAGGCCGGGGAGCTGTTTTTT
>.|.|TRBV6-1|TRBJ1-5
CASSEEGAIPNQPQHF
TGTGCCAGCAGTGAAGAAGGAGCCATCCCTAATCAGCCCCAGCATTTT
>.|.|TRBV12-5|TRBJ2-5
CASGLGPLERETQYF
TGTGCTAGTGGTTTGGGCCCACTCGAGAGGGAGACCCAGTACTTC
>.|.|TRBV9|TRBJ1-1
CASSVGGGTGVTEAFF
TGTGCCAGCAGCGTAGGAGGAGGTACCGGTGTCACTGAAGCTTTCTTT
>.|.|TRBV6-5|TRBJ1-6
CASTSGQNFYSPLHF
TGTGCCAGCACTTCCGGACAGAATTTTTATTCACCCCTCCACTTT
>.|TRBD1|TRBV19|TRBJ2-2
CASEGQGVTGELFF
TGTGCCAGTGAGGGACAGGGGGTCACCGGGGAGCTGTTTTTT
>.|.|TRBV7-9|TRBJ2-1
CASSLRWTRDEQFF
TGTGCCAGCAGCTTACGATGGACGAGGGATGAGCAGTTCTTC
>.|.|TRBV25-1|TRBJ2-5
CASSDPWTSKETQYF
TGTGCCAGCAGTGACCCTTGGACAAGTAAAGAGACCCAGTACTTC
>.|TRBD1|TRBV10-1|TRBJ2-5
CASSAPGQQETQYF
TGCGCCAGCAGTGCCCCGGGACAGCAAGAGACCCAGTACTTC
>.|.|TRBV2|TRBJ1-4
CASSSSVEKLFF
TGTGCCAGCAGTTCCTCGGTTGAAAAACTGTTTTTT
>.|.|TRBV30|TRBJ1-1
CAWRAIGRGTEAFF
TGTGCCTGGAGGGCGATTGGGAGGGGCACTGAAGCTTTCTTT
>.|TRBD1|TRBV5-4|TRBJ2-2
CASSQPGQGYTGELFF
TGTGCCAGCAGTCAACCGGGACAGGGGTACACCGGGGAGCTGTTTTTT
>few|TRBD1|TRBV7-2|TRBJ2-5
CASSPGTEETQYF
TGTGCCAGCAGCCCCGGGACAGAAGAGACCCAGTACTTC
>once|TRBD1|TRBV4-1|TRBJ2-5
CASSQVLSSGGQETQYF
TGCGCCAGCAGCCAAGTGTTGAGCTCAGGGGGTCAAGAGACCCAGTACTTC
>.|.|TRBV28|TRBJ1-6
CASGPSTLHF
TGTGCCAGCGGGCCCTCCACCCTCCACTTT